Below are 26 T cell receptor beta chains sequenced from a single sample in a study of cytomegalovirus exposure and HLA in healthy donors. Libraries were prepared by immunoSEQ multiplex PCR; TCRdb keeps only in-frame clonotypes and omits some of them. The sample lists about 220,000 clones, 88% seen once, with about 2.9% in the top ten. Source material: PBMCs. These receptors were taken from a woman younger than 35 in good health and CMV-seronegative.

V usage is TRBV29-1 and J usage is TRBJ2-1; D perhaps matches TRBD2 (6 bases). The CDR3 totals 12 residues. Looked up from germline, CDR1 is SQVTM and CDR2 is ANQGSEA. The V end lost 0 bases, the J end lost 7 bases, and 7 bases lay between the germline ends. CDR3 amino acids: CSVEDGGNEQFF. The CDR3 DNA follows: TGCAGCGTTGAAGATGGGGGGAATGAGCAGTTCTTC.

V gene TRBV4-2 combines with J gene TRBJ2-2, with D possibly matching TRBD1 (6 bases). CDR3 size: 16 residues. The V gene's germline CDR1 is LGHNA and CDR2 YNFKEQ. Between the trimmed V and J ends, which lost 0 bases and 5 bases, there was a span of 13 bases. CDR3: CASSQERGQKTGELFF. The CDR3 DNA follows: TGTGCCAGCAGCCAAGAACGGGGACAAAAGACCGGGGAGCTGTTTTTT.

This clone was observed a few times. The chain links TRBV7-8 to TRBJ1-3, with 8 nucleotides matching TRBD1. The germline gives CDR1 SGHVS, CDR2 FQNEAQ. The CDR3 totals 17 residues. Trimming took 5 bases from V and 0 from J; bases not matched to a gene: 9. The CDR3 loop reads CASSTEPGQVSGNTIYF. The CDR3, as DNA: TGTGCCAGCAGCACGGAACCGGGACAGGTCTCTGGAAACACCATATATTTT.

The chain joins TRBV7-6 to TRBJ2-3, with 9 bases that match TRBD2. Germline V lookup: CDR1 SGHVS, CDR2 FNYEAQ. The CDR3 has 16 residues. V lost 6 bases to trimming and J lost 2 bases; unmatched junction nucleotides: 9. The CDR3 region is CASSSPSGAVTDTQYF. CDR3 sequence (DNA): TGTGCCAGCAGTTCCCCTAGCGGGGCAGTCACAGATACGCAGTATTTT.

The V and J genes are TRBV6-1 and TRBJ1-5, with D uncertain. This CDR3 comprises 17 residues. Germline V CDR1 and CDR2: MNHNS, SASEGT. V was pared by 1 base and J by 2 bases, with 15 bases between. For the CDR3, the DNA is TGTGCCAGCAGTGAAGTAGTAGAGGTCGTTGGCAATCAGCCCCAGCATTTT. It is translated as CASSEVVEVVGNQPQHF.

The chain combines TRBV5-1 with TRBJ2-6, with D uncertain. This CDR3 is 17 amino acids long. Trimming left V 0 bases short and J 1 base short, with 11 bases between. Germline V gene data show CDR1 as SGHRS and CDR2 as YFSETQ. The CDR3 protein is CASSLAFTSSGANVLTF. The CDR3 DNA is TGCGCCAGCAGCTTGGCGTTTACATCATCTGGGGCCAACGTCCTGACTTTC.

This clone was observed a single time. The chain combines TRBV27 with TRBJ1-2, with D perhaps TRBD1 (5 bases). V was shortened by 1 base and J by 6 bases, with 12 bases between the two germline ends. CDR3 length: 14 residues. Germline CDR1 is MNHEY and CDR2 is SMNVEV (reference sequence). CDR3: CASSLLAGLDGYTF. In DNA, the CDR3 is TGTGCCAGCAGTTTATTGGCAGGGCTTGATGGCTACACCTTC.

The chain employs TRBV6-6 and TRBJ2-7; D call uncertain. V was cut by 0 bases and J by 6 bases, with 9 bases left in between. The CDR3 runs to 13 residues. Germline CDR1 and CDR2: MNHNY and SVGAGI (reference sequence). The CDR3 sequence is CASSYSRPSEQYF. The CDR3 DNA is TGTGCCAGCAGTTACTCGAGGCCCAGCGAGCAGTACTTC.

V usage is TRBV5-6 and J usage is TRBJ2-3; 7 bases are a match to TRBD1. CDR1 SGHDT and CDR2 YYEEEE come from the germline V gene. There are 14 residues in the CDR3. V lost 6 bases, J lost 6 bases, and 10 bases stayed unmatched. The CDR3 spells CASNLPGGLDTQYF. In DNA, the CDR3 is TGTGCCAGCAACCTACCAGGGGGATTGGATACGCAGTATTTT.

The V call is TRBV28, the J call TRBJ1-1; TRBD1 matches 7 bases. V trimming: 6 bases; J trimming: 0 bases; junction bases outside the gene matches: 7. Germline V gene data show CDR1 as MDHEN and CDR2 as SYDVKM. The CDR3 spans 15 residues. The CDR3 coding sequence is TGTGCCAGCAGCCTAACAGGGGTCATGAACACTGAAGCTTTCTTT. Protein product: CASSLTGVMNTEAFF.

V and J are TRBV25-1 and TRBJ1-2; 8 bases map to TRBD1. Germline CDR1 reads MGHDK; CDR2 reads SYGVNS. V shed 4 bases and J 2 bases; nucleotides not matched to a gene: 9. The CDR3 loop spans 16 amino acids. The CDR3 loop is CASSGVTDRVNYGYTF. The CDR3 coding sequence is TGTGCCAGCAGTGGGGTGACGGACAGGGTAAACTATGGCTACACCTTC.

The V gene is TRBV4-2, the J gene TRBJ2-2; D unclear. CDR3 size: 14 residues. Germline V lookup: CDR1 LGHNA, CDR2 YNFKEQ. Trimming stripped 5 bases from V and 1 base from J, with 8 bases between. CDR3 sequence (DNA): TGTGCCAGCAGCAGAGGAGAGAACACCGGGGAGCTGTTTTTT. Translation: CASSRGENTGELFF.

The rearrangement joins TRBV9 to TRBJ2-3; TRBD2 matches at 14 bases. Per germline, CDR1 SGDLS and CDR2 YYNGEE. V gave up 7 bases and J gave up 2 bases; unmatched junction bases: 9. CDR3 size: 17 residues. In DNA form, the CDR3 reads TGTGCCAGCGGAGGGACTAGCGGGAGAGGGGTCACAGATACGCAGTATTTT. Encoded protein: CASGGTSGRGVTDTQYF.

This chain uses TRBV4-3 with TRBJ2-4; 7 bases are shared with TRBD2. The CDR3 runs 16 residues. Germline CDR1 is LGHNA and CDR2 is YSLEER. V was pared by 0 bases and J by 5 bases, with 7 bases of the junction left unmatched. The CDR3 DNA follows: TGCGCCAGCAGCCAAGAGGTCGCCCGGGGGGAAAACATTCAGTACTTC. Amino acids: CASSQEVARGENIQYF.

This clone is a singleton in its sample. V and J are TRBV6-5 and TRBJ2-5; tentative D call: TRBD2 (5 bases). CDR3 size: 14 residues. The V end was cut by 6 bases, the J end by 4 bases, with 15 bases between. The germline gives CDR1 MNHEY, CDR2 SVGAGI. The CDR3 DNA reads TGTGCCAGCAGCGGAGGATGGGTTGGAGAGACCCAGTACTTC. It encodes CASSGGWVGETQYF.

The V call is TRBV27, the J call TRBJ2-2, with 7 bases matching TRBD2. The length of the CDR3 is 17 residues. Losses at the gene ends were 5 bases for V and 3 bases for J; bases not matched to a gene: 12. Germline assignment: CDR1 MNHEY and CDR2 SMNVEV (reference sequence). The CDR3 here is CASSLGKGTTYTGELFF. The CDR3, as DNA: TGTGCCAGCAGTCTTGGTAAAGGGACTACCTACACCGGGGAGCTGTTTTTT.

The V gene is TRBV6-1, the J gene TRBJ2-7; a possible D gene is TRBD1 (6 bases). The CDR3 covers 13 residues. Germline CDR1 and CDR2: MNHNS and SASEGT. V gave up 11 bases and J gave up 2 bases, with 16 bases separating them. This CDR3 reads CAGRWGLPYEQYF. The CDR3 DNA reads TGTGCCGGGCGATGGGGGCTACCCTACGAGCAGTACTTC.

The rearrangement uses TRBV29-1 and TRBJ1-5; no firm D call. Trimming took off 4 bases at V and 10 bases at J, with 17 bases between the two ends. The CDR3 spans 13 residues. Germline lookup yields CDR1 SQVTM and CDR2 ANQGSEA. CDR3 sequence reads: CSVVFRVEGPQHF. CDR3 DNA sequence: TGCAGCGTTGTCTTTCGGGTCGAGGGACCCCAGCATTTT.

This chain links TRBV14 with TRBJ2-3; D gene uncertain. CDR3 length equals 15 residues. V lost 4 bases and J 1 base, leaving 12 bases between the germline ends. Germline CDR1 and CDR2: SGHDN and FVKESK. This CDR3 reads CASSPPGARTDTQYF. DNA of the CDR3: TGTGCCAGCAGCCCACCCGGAGCACGCACAGATACGCAGTATTTT.

The chain is built from TRBV27 and TRBJ2-1; D remains ambiguous. There are 13 residues in the CDR3. Per the germline V gene, CDR1 is MNHEY and CDR2 is SMNVEV (reference sequence). Trimming pared 5 bases from V and 6 bases from J, leaving 11 bases between. The CDR3 loop reads CASSRPYGNEQFF. The CDR3 bases are TGTGCCAGCAGTCGCCCATACGGCAATGAGCAGTTCTTC.

V gene TRBV27 combines with J gene TRBJ1-5; D gene unclear. Germline CDR1 MNHEY, CDR2 SMNVEV (reference sequence). V was clipped by 4 bases and J by 0 bases, with 7 bases between them. The CDR3 sequence is 14 residues long. The CDR3 reads CASSSGVSNQPQHF. DNA for the CDR3: TGTGCCAGCAGTTCGGGTGTTAGCAATCAGCCCCAGCATTTT.

The V and J genes are TRBV4-3 and TRBJ2-7, with a weak D call TRBD2 (6 bases). Trimming removed 3 bases at V and 3 bases at J, with 15 bases between. The CDR3 length is 15 residues. Germline CDR1 and CDR2: LGHNA and YSLEER. DNA for the CDR3: TGCGCCAGCAGCCAGGGACGGGACTTCTTCTACGAGCAGTACTTC. It translates to CASSQGRDFFYEQYF.

J is TRBJ2-2 and V is TRBV6-5; no firm D call. V lost 1 base and J 0 bases, leaving 6 bases between the germline ends. The V gene's germline CDR1 is MNHEY and CDR2 SVGAGI. This CDR3 region has 15 residues. CDR3 bases: TGTGCCAGCAGTTACTTCAGTACGAACACCGGGGAGCTGTTTTTT. Its translation is CASSYFSTNTGELFF.

The gene calls are TRBV19 and TRBJ2-6; D not resolved. The CDR3 has 11 residues. Germline V gene lookup returns CDR1 LNHDA and CDR2 SQIVND (reference sequence). V was clipped by 4 bases and J by 11 bases, with 6 bases between them. The DNA of the CDR3 is TGTGCCAGTAGTACCTCCGACGTCCTGACTTTC. This codes for CASSTSDVLTF.

The chain links TRBV27 to TRBJ1-5; D gene unclear. This CDR3 has 12 amino acids. Looked up from germline, CDR1 is MNHEY and CDR2 is SMNVEV (reference sequence). V was shortened by 5 bases and J by 4 bases, with 6 bases between the two germline ends. The CDR3 nucleotides read TGTGCCAGCAGTCGCAGGAATCAGCCCCAGCATTTT. The encoded protein is CASSRRNQPQHF.

V usage is TRBV10-3 and J usage is TRBJ1-5; D uncertain. Germline V gives CDR1 ENHRY, CDR2 SYGVKD. V lost 2 bases to trimming and J lost 4 bases, with 6 bases between them. This CDR3 region has 13 residues. CDR3 DNA sequence: TGTGCCATCAGTGAGCGTCTTAATCAGCCCCAGCATTTT. Amino acid sequence: CAISERLNQPQHF.